The rows below give T cell receptor beta chains drawn from one sample of a study of cytomegalovirus exposure and HLA in healthy donors. Clones were sequenced by immunoSEQ multiplex PCR, and TCRdb holds only the in-frame ones, with some missing. This repertoire shows some 200,000 clones, 82% found once; its top ten account for 2.7%. The sample was PBMCs. These receptors originate from a woman aged 40 to 49 in good health and CMV-seronegative. The conserved cysteine and the conserved F or W are not part of the CDR3 here. Each record gives: V gene, J gene, D gene, CDR3 length, CDR3 protein. A D gene is named only where the DNA matches it firmly.

>TRBV2|TRBJ2-3|TRBD2|14
ASSDGTSGRTDTQY
>TRBV19|TRBJ1-1|NA|12
ASRLGGRNTEAF
>TRBV5-1|TRBJ2-7|TRBD2|14
ASSLARWERGYEQY
>TRBV7-6|TRBJ1-5|NA|12
ASSLDGDNQPQH
>TRBV10-2|TRBJ1-1|NA|12
ASSVRGGDTEAS
>TRBV7-9|TRBJ1-1|TRBD1|11
ASRGDSRIEAF
>TRBV5-6|TRBJ1-2|NA|13
ASSFARGDLYGYT
>TRBV27|TRBJ1-1|NA|13
ASSHVPSGLPEAF
>TRBV2|TRBJ2-2|TRBD2|14
ASSARGTSSTGELF
>TRBV11-2|TRBJ2-7|TRBD2|14
ASSPPRLAGGLEQY
>TRBV11-1|TRBJ2-7|NA|14
ASSLFWGGNSYEQY
>TRBV11-2|TRBJ2-2|NA|12
ASSPSWGGGELF
>TRBV7-2|TRBJ2-7|NA|11
ASSLVGQPEQY
>TRBV5-1|TRBJ1-1|TRBD1|14
ASRWGPGQGHTEAF
>TRBV7-9|TRBJ1-4|NA|13
ASSLGGLANEKLF
>TRBV28|TRBJ1-3|NA|11
ASSPVRETGLY
>TRBV28|TRBJ2-6|NA|10
ASSIMSNVLT
>TRBV6-6|TRBJ2-2|NA|11
ASSTQGPGELF